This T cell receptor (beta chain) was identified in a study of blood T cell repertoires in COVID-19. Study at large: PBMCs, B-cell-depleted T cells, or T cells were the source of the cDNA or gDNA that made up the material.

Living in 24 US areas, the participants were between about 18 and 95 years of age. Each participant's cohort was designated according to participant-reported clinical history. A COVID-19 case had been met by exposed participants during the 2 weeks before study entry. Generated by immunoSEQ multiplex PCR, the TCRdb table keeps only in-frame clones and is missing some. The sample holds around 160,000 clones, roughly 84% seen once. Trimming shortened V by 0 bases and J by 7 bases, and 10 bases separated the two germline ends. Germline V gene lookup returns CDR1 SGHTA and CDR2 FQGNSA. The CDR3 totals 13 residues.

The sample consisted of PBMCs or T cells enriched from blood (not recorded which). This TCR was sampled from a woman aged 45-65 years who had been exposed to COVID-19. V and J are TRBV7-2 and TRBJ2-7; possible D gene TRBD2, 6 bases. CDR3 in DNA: TGTGCCAGCAGCTTAGCGGGGGGTTTGGAGCAGTACTTC. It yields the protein CASSLAGGLEQYF.